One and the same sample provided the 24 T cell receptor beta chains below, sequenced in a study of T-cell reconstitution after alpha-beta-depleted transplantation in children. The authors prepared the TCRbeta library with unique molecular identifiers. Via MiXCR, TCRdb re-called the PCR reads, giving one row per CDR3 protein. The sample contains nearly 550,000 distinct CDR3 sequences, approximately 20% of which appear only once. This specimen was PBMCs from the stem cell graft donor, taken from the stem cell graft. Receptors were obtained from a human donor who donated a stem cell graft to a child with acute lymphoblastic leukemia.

The DNA for the CDR3 is TGTGCCAGCAGCTTTTTCAGCGGAGGAGAAGCTTTCTTT. This codes for CASSFFSGGEAFF. The rearrangement links TRBV7-9 to TRBJ1-1; D is uncertain. Trimming cost V 3 bases and J 8 bases, with 13 bases left between them. The CDR3 covers 13 residues. The V gene's germline CDR1 is SEHNR and CDR2 FQNEAQ (reference sequence).

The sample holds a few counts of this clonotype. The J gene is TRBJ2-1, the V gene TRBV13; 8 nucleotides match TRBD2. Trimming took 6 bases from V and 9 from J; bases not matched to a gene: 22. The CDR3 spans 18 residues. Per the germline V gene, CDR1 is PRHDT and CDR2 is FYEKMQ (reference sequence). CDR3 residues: CASSSLASGGKPGGEQFF. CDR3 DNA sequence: TGTGCCAGCAGTTCCTTGGCCAGCGGGGGAAAGCCGGGAGGTGAGCAGTTCTTC. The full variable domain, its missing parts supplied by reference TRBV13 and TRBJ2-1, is AAGVIQSPRHLIKEKRETATLKCYPIPRHDTVYWYQQGPGQDPQFLISFYEKMQSDKGSIPDRFSAQQFSDYHSELNMSSLELGDSALYFCASSSLASGGKPGGEQFFGPGTRLTVL.

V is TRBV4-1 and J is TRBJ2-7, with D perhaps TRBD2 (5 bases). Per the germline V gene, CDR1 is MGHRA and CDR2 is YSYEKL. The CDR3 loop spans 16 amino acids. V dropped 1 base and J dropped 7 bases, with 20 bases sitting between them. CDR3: CASSQGRRFPREEQYF. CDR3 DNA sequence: TGCGCCAGCAGCCAAGGCAGGCGTTTTCCGAGGGAAGAGCAGTACTTC.

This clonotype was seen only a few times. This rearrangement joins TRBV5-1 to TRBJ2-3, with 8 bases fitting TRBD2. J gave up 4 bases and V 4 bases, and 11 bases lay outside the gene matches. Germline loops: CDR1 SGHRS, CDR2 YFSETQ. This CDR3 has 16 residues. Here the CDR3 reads CASSLTSGLGADTQYF. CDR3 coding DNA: TGCGCCAGCAGCCTAACTAGCGGCCTAGGGGCAGATACGCAGTATTTT.

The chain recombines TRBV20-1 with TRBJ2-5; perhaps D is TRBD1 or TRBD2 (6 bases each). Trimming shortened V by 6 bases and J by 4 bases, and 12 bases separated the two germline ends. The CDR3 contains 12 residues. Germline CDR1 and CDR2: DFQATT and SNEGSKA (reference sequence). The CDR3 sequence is CSARGPVETQYF. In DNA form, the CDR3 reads TGCAGTGCCCGGGGGCCCGTAGAGACCCAGTACTTC.

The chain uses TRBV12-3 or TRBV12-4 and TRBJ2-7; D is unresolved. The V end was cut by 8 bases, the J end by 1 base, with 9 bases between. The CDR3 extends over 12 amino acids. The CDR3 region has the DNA TGTGCCAGCTGCCTTGGATCCTACGAGCAGTACTTC. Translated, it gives CASCLGSYEQYF.

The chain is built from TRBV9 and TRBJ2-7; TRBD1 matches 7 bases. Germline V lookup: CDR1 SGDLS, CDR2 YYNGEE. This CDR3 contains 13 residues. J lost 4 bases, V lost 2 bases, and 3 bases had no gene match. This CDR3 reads CASSVGTEYEQYF. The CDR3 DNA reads TGTGCCAGCAGCGTCGGGACAGAATACGAGCAGTACTTC.

Here the CDR3 reads CASSEGLAEQFF. In DNA form, the CDR3 reads TGCGCCAGCAGTGAAGGGCTAGCGGAGCAGTTCTTC. This chain links TRBV10-1 with TRBJ2-1; a weak D match, TRBD2 (6 bases). V lost 3 bases, J lost 10 bases, and 10 bases lay in between. Germline CDR1 and CDR2: WNHNN and SYGVQD (reference sequence). There are 12 residues in the CDR3.

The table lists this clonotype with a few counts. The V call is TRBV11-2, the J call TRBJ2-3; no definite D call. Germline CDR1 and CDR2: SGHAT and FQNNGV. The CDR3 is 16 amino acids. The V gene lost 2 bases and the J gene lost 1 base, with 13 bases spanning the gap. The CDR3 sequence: CASSLIYGYRTDTQYF. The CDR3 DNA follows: TGTGCCAGCAGCTTAATCTATGGTTATCGCACAGATACGCAGTATTTT.

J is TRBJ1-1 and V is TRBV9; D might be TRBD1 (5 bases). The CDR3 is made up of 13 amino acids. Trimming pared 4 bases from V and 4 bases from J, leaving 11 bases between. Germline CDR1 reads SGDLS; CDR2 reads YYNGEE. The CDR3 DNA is TGTGCCAGCAGCCTGGGGGAGGCCACTGAAGCTTTCTTT. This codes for CASSLGEATEAFF. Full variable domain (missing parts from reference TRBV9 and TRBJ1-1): DSGVTQTPKHLITATGQRVTLRCSPRSGDLSVYWYQQSLDQGLQFLIQYYNGEERAKGNILERFSAQQFPDLHSELNLSSLELGDSALYFCASSLGEATEAFFGQGTRLTVV.

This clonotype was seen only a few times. CDR3 coding DNA: TGTGCCAGCAGCTTCGGTGGGACGGTCTATGGCTACACCTTC. Its protein is CASSFGGTVYGYTF. The chain joins TRBV7-9 to TRBJ1-2, with D maybe TRBD1 (5 bases). CDR3 size: 14 residues. Germline V gene lookup returns CDR1 SEHNR and CDR2 FQNEAQ (reference sequence). V shed 3 bases and J shed 4 bases, with 12 bases lying between them.

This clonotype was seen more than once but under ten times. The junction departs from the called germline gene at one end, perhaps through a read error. CDR3 in amino acids: CASSHSKFAGAGELFF. For the CDR3, the DNA is TGTGCCAGCAGTCACTCGAAATTCGCCGGGGCCGGGGAGCTGTTTTTT. The rearrangement uses TRBV6-5 and TRBJ2-2, with a tentative D call TRBD2 (5 bases). The CDR3 runs to 16 residues. CDR1 MNHEY and CDR2 SVGAGI come from the germline V gene.

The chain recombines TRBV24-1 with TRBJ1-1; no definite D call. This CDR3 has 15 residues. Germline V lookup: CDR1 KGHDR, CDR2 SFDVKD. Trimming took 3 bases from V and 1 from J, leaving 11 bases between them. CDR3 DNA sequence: TGTGCCACCAGTGATCCGAGGAGAGCGAACACTGAAGCTTTCTTT. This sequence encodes CATSDPRRANTEAFF.

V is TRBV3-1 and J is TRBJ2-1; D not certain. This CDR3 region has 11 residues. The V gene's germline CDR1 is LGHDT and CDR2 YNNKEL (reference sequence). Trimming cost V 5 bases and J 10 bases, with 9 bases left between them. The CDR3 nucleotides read TGTGCCAGCAGCACTACCCAGGAGCAGTTCTTC. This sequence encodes CASSTTQEQFF.

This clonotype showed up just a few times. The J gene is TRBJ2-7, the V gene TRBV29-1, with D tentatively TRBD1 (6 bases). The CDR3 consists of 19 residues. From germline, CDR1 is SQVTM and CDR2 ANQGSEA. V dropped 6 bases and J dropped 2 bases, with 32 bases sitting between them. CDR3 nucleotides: TGCAGCGTCGACGCCACCACCGGGACATCGGGTGGGGTTGCCTACGAGCAGTACTTC. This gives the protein CSVDATTGTSGGVAYEQYF.

The CDR3, as DNA: TGTGCCAGCAGCCAAGTCAACCATGAGCAGTTCTTC. Translated, it gives CASSQVNHEQFF. The chain combines TRBV3-1 with TRBJ2-1; no definite D call. Germline CDR1 LGHDT, CDR2 YNNKEL (reference sequence). The CDR3 length is 12 residues. V lost 1 base and J lost 8, with 6 bases in between.

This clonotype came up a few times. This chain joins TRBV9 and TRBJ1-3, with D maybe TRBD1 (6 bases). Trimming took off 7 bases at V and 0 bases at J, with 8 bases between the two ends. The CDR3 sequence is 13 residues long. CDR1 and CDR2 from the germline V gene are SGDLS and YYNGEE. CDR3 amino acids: CASGQPSGNTIYF. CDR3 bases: TGTGCCAGCGGACAGCCCTCTGGAAACACCATATATTTT.

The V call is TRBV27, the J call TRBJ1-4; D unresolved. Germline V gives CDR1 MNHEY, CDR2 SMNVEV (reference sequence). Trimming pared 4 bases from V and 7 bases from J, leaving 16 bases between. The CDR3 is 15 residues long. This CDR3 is CASSSSPGRGEKLFF. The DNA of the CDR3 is TGTGCCAGCAGTTCCTCCCCGGGCCGTGGTGAAAAACTGTTTTTT.

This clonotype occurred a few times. CDR3 sequence reads: CASQTGGGEQYF. The CDR3 DNA reads TGTGCCAGCCAGACAGGGGGCGGCGAGCAGTACTTC. The gene calls are TRBV12-3 or TRBV12-4 and TRBJ2-7, with 10 bases fitting TRBD1. This CDR3 is 12 amino acids long. Losses at the gene ends were 8 bases for V and 6 bases for J; bases not matched to a gene: 4.

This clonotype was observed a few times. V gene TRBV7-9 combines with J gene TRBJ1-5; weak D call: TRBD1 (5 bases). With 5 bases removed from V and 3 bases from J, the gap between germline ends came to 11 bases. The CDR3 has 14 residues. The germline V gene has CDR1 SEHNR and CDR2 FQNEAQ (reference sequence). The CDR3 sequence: CASSQDSHNQPQHF. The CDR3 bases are TGTGCCAGCAGCCAAGACAGCCACAATCAGCCCCAGCATTTT.

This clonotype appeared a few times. CDR3 protein: CASSPSASTGELFF. Written as DNA, the CDR3 is TGTGCCAGCAGTCCCTCCGCGAGCACCGGGGAGCTGTTTTTT. This chain joins TRBV12-3 or TRBV12-4 and TRBJ2-2; the D is unclear. This CDR3 is 14 amino acids long. The V and J ends lost 5 bases and 4 bases respectively, with 11 bases between them.

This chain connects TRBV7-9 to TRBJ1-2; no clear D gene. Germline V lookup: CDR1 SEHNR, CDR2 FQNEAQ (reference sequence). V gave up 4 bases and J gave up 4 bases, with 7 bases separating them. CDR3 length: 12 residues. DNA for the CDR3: TGTGCCAGCAGCTGGGCGGGCTATGGCTACACCTTC. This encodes CASSWAGYGYTF.

As DNA, the CDR3 is TGTGCCAGCAGGATTCAGGGGGTCCCCGGGGAGCTGTTTTTT. Its protein product is CASRIQGVPGELFF. The gene calls are TRBV6-1 and TRBJ2-2; 7 bases are a match to TRBD1. Germline V gene sequence: CDR1 MNHNS, CDR2 SASEGT. This CDR3 is 14 amino acids long. Trimming at V came to 6 bases and at J to 6 bases, leaving 7 bases not matched to a gene.

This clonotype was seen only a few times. DNA of the CDR3: TGTGCCAGCAGCGTAGGGGTCAGCGGACTTGAAAAACTGTTTTTT. It encodes CASSVGVSGLEKLFF. V and J are TRBV9 and TRBJ1-4; D remains ambiguous. The CDR3 has 15 residues. CDR1 and CDR2 (germline): SGDLS, YYNGEE. The V end was cut by 0 bases, the J end by 7 bases, with 13 bases between.